Sequencing of this T cell receptor beta chain was carried out in a study of cytomegalovirus exposure and HLA in healthy donors. Study background: There were 90 million to 140 million unique TCR beta sequences, drawn from 200 million or so T cells, in an earlier analysis. General study findings and limits: Relative to equally common others, HLA-associated TCR beta chains showed greater clonal expansion in a later analysis.

Both 60 Vbeta primers and 13 Jbeta primers went into the PCR. Sequencing used immunoSEQ multiplex PCR; TCRdb keeps in-frame clones, though not all of them. The sample holds 200,000 to 300,000 clones; around four fifths are singletons and the top ten take 1.5% to 2%. Concerning this clone itself: What it recognizes is unknown.

V lost 7 bases, J lost 7 bases, and 14 bases lay in between. CDR1 MDHEN and CDR2 SYDVKM come from the germline V gene. The CDR3 totals 12 residues. This chain connects TRBV28 to TRBJ2-7; a possible D gene is TRBD1 (5 bases). This receptor was identified in a woman aged 40 to 50 in good health and CMV-seropositive. The sequenced material came from PBMCs. Here the CDR3 reads CASTQQGAEQYF. Here the CDR3 DNA reads TGTGCCAGCACCCAACAAGGGGCGGAGCAGTACTTC.